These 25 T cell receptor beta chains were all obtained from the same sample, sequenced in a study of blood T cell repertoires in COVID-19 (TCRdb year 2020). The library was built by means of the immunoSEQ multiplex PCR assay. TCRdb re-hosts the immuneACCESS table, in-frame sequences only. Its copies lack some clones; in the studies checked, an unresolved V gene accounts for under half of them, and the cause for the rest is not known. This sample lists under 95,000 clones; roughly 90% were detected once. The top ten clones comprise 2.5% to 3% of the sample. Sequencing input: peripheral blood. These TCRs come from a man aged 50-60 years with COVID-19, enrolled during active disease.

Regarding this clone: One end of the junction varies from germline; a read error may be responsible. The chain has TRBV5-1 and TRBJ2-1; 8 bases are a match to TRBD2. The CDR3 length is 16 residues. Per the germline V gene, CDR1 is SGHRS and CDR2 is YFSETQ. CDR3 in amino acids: CASSLAWGLEIGGRIF. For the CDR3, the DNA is TGCGCCAGCAGCTTGGCTTGGGGACTAGAAATAGGGGGGAGGATCTTC.

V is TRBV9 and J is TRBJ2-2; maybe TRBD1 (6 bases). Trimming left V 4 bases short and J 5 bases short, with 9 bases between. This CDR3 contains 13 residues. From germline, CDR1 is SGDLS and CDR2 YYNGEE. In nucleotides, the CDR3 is TGTGCCAGCAGCCCTACAGGGACCGGGGAGCTGTTTTTT. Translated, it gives CASSPTGTGELFF.

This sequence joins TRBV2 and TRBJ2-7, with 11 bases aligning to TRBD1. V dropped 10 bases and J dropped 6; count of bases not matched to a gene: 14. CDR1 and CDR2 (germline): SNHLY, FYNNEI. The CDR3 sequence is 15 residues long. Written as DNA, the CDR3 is TGTGCCACCGAGACTCCGGGACAGGGGGAGTCCGAGCAGTACTTC. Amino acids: CATETPGQGESEQYF.

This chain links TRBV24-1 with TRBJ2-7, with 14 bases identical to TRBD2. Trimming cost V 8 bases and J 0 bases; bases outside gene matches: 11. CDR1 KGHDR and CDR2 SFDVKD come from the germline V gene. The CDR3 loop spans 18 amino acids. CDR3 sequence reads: CATTEGQGLAGDSYEQYV. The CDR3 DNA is TGTGCCACCACCGAAGGCCAGGGACTAGCGGGAGACTCCTACGAGCAGTACGTC.

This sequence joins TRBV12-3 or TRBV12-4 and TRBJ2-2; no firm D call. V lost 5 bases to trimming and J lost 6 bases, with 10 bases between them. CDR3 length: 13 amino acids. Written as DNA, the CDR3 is TGTGCCAGCAGTCAACAGATCTCCGGGGAGCTGTTTTTT. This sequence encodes CASSQQISGELFF.

DNA of the CDR3: TGTGCCAGCAGCGGGGGCGGATTCTCACCCCTCCACTTT. Its protein is CASSGGGFSPLHF. The chain employs TRBV7-2 and TRBJ1-6; perhaps TRBD1 as D (6 bases). CDR1 and CDR2 from the germline V gene are SGHTA and FQGNSA. V lost 5 bases, J lost 10 bases, and 12 bases lay in between. The CDR3 spans 13 residues.

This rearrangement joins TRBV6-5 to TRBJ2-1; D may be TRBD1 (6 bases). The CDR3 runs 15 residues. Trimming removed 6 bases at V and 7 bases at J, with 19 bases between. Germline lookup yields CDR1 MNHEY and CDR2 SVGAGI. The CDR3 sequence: CASRLNRVWMNEQFF. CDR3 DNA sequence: TGTGCCAGCAGACTCAACAGGGTGTGGATGAATGAGCAGTTCTTC.

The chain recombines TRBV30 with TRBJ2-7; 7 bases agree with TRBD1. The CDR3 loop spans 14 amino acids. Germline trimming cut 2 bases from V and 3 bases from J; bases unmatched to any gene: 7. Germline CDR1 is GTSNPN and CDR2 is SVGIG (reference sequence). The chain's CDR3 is CAWSYPGQYYEQYF. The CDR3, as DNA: TGTGCCTGGAGTTATCCGGGACAGTACTACGAGCAGTACTTC.

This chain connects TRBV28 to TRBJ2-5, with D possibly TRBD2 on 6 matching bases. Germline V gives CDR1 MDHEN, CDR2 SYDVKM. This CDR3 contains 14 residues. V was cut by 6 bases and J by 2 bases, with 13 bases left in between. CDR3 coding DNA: TGTGCCAGCAGCCCTGCCGGGAGTCAAGAGACCCAGTACTTC. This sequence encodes CASSPAGSQETQYF. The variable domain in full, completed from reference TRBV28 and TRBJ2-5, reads DVKVTQSSRYLVKRTGEKVFLECVQDMDHENMFWYRQDPGLGLRLIYFSYDVKMKEKGDIPEGYSVSREKKERFSLILESASTNQTSMYLCASSPAGSQETQYFGPGTRLLVL.

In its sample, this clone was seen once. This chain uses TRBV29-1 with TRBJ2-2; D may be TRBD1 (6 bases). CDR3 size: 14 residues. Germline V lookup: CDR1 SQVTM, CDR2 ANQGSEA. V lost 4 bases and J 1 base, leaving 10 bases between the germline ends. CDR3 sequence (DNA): TGCAGCGTTGTCCCGACAGGGAACACCGGGGAGCTGTTTTTT. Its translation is CSVVPTGNTGELFF.

CDR3 residues: CASSETTGTPAYEQYV. CDR3 coding DNA: TGTGCCAGCAGTGAGACCACCGGGACACCAGCCTACGAGCAGTACGTC. The rearrangement joins TRBV6-1 to TRBJ2-7; TRBD1 is a possible D gene (6 bases). Germline V gives CDR1 MNHNS, CDR2 SASEGT. The CDR3 is 16 amino acids. V dropped 3 bases and J dropped 2 bases, with 17 bases sitting between them.

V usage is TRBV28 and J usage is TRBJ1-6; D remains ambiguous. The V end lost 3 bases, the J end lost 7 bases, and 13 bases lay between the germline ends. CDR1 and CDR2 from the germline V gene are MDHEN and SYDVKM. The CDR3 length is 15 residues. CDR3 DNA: TGTGCCAGCAGTTTGTCCAGGTCGGGAAATTCACCCCTCCACTTT. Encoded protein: CASSLSRSGNSPLHF.

The CDR3 reads CAWSVAGGEQYF. CDR3 bases: TGTGCCTGGAGTGTAGCGGGGGGCGAGCAGTACTTC. The chain employs TRBV30 and TRBJ2-7; 9 bases agree with TRBD2. The CDR3 contains 12 residues. After removal of 0 bases from V and 6 bases from J, the junction contained 0 bases not matched to a gene. Looked up from germline, CDR1 is GTSNPN and CDR2 is SVGIG (reference sequence).

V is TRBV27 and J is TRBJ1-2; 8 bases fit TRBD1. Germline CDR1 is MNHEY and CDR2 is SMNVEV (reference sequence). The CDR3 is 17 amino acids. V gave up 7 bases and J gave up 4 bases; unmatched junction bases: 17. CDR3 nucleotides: TGTGCCAGCATCAAATTAGGCGCAGGGGGCGCTATCTATGGCTACACCTTC. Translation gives CASIKLGAGGAIYGYTF.

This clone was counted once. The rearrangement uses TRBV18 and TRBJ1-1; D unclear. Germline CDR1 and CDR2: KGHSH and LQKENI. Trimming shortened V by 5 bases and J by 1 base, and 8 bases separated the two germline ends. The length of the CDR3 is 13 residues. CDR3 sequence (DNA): TGTGCCAGCTCATTCGGGAGGAACACTGAAGCTTTCTTT. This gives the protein CASSFGRNTEAFF.

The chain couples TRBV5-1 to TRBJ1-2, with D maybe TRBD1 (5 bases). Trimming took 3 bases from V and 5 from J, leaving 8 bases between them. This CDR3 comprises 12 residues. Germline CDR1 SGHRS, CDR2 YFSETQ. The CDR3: CASSYDRYGYTF. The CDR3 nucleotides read TGCGCCAGCAGCTACGACAGATATGGCTACACCTTC.

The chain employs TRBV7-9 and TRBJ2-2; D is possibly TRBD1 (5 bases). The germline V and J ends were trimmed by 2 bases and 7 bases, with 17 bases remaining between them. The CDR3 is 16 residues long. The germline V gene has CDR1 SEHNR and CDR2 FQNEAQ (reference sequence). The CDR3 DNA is TGTGCCAGCAGCTTAACAGGCTGGGGAAGGGACGGGGAGCTGTTTTTT. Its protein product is CASSLTGWGRDGELFF.

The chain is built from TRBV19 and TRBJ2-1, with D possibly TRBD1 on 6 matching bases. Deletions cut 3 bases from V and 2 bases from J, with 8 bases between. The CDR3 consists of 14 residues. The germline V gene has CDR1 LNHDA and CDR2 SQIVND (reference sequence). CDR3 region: CASSITGTYNEQFF. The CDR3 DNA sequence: TGTGCCAGTAGTATTACAGGGACCTACAATGAGCAGTTCTTC.

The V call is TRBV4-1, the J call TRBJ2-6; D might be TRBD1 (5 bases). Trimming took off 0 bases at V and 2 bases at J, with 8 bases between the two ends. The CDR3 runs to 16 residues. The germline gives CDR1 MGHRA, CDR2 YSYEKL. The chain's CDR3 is CASSQDDSTGANVLTF. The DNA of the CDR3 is TGCGCCAGCAGCCAAGATGACAGCACTGGGGCCAACGTCCTGACTTTC.

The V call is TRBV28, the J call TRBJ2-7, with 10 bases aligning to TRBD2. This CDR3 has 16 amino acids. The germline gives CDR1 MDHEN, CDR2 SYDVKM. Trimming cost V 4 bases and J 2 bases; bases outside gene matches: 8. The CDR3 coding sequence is TGTGCCAGCAGTTCATCCGGACTAGCGGTTGCCTACGAGCAGTACGTC. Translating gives CASSSSGLAVAYEQYV.

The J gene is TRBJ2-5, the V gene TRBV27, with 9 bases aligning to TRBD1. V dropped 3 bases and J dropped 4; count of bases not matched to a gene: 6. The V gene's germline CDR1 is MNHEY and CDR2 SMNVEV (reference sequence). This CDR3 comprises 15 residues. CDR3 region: CASSFLGQGIETQYF. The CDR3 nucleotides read TGTGCCAGCAGTTTCTTAGGACAGGGGATAGAGACCCAGTACTTC.

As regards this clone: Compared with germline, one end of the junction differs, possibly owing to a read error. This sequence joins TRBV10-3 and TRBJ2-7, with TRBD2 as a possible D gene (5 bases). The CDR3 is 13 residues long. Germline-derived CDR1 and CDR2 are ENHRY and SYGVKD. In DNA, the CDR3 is TGTGCCATCAGTGAATTTGGTCGTGGAGGCGCAGACTTC. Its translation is CAISEFGRGGADF.

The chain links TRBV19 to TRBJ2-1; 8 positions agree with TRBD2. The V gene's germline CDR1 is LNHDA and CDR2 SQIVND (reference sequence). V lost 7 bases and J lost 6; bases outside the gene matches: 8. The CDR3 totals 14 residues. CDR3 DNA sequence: TGTGCCAGTAACCCGGGAGGGCCCAGCAATGAGCAGTTCTTC. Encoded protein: CASNPGGPSNEQFF.

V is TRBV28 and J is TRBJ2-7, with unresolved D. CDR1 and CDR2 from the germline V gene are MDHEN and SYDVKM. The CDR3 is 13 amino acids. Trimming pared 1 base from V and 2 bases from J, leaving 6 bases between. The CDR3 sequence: CASSLYSTYEQYF. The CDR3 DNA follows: TGTGCCAGCAGTTTATACTCAACCTACGAGCAGTACTTC.

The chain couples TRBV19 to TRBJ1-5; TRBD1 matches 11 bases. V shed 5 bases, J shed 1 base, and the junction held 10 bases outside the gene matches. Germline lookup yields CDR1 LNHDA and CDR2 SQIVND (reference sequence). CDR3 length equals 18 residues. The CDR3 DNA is TGTGCCAGTAGTCAACTCGGGACAGGGGGATCGAGCAATCAGCCCCAGCATTTT. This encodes CASSQLGTGGSSNQPQHF.